This T cell receptor beta chain emerged from a study of cytomegalovirus exposure and HLA in healthy donors (dated by TCRdb to between 2016 and 2019). In terms of the full investigation: In an earlier analysis of some 610 of the donors, 250 to 300 Gb of sequence data and some 100 million unique TCR beta sequences from 150 million to 200 million T cells were reported. The number of donors typed differed by locus, with about 620-630 for A, B, C, DRB1 and DQB1, around 520 for DQA1, 600 to 610 for DPA1, and approximately 470 for DPB1. In a later genetic analysis, genome-wide SNP genotypes for about 65% of the 666 donors were used, and that subset was treated as a discovery cohort. Donor age, sex, ethnicity and CMV serostatus were collected together with the repertoire data. A separate validation cohort of 100 to 150 different subjects was used in addition to the roughly 720-subject first cohort. The study was designed to test whether signatures of past pathogen exposure could be identified by cataloging public T cell receptors. HLA typing included class I and class II loci at four-digit resolution. On average, approximately 250,000 unique TCR beta nucleotide sequences were sequenced per donor among fewer than 500 genotyped donors of the cohort, with 15% to 20% of those sequences being non-productive. Roughly five DR-DQ haplotypes were handled as single units for association and clustering because linkage in the cohort was strong. A later analysis re-examined previously published TCR beta repertoires from just over 650 donors and added high-resolution HLA genotyping to investigate patterns of TCR occurrence. To decide whether each TCR beta V gene segment behaved as functional or pseudogenic, an earlier analysis of some 580 of the donors relied on high-throughput TCR beta sequencing. All discovery cohort repertoires had been generated using a single sequencing platform. In the later analysis, no new phenotypic data were used to find candidate immune exposures; instead, reliance was placed on TCR beta sequences and their occurrence across donors. Of the 300 to 500 genotyped donors, more than 75% were placed in the genetic ancestry cluster associated with self-reported Caucasian donors. The study profiled the T cell repertoires of hundreds of subjects by immunosequencing and related them to cytomegalovirus serostatus. The study combined high-throughput TCR immunosequencing, statistical association of individual TCRs with disease status, and machine learning to predict cytomegalovirus infection status. An early release covering roughly 640 HLA-typed donors comprised roughly 300 gigabases of sequencing data and tens of millions of unique TCR sequences.

With regard to this clone: No cognate antigen has been identified for it.

Library construction relied on the immunoSEQ multiplex PCR assay. For the multiplex PCR, a mixture combining 60 forward primers for TCR Vbeta segments and 13 reverse primers for TCR Jbeta segments was used. Amplification of the CDR3 region of rearranged TCR beta genes was performed with a multiplex PCR assay on genomic DNA. The Illumina HiSeq System was used to sequence the amplified TCR beta libraries as 87-base-pair reads. The original pipeline was this. Across the 670 or so repertoires, a later analysis counted 80 million or so unique TCR beta chains, 9.5 million to 12 million of which were shared by at least two donors. Raw reads were error-corrected and collapsed into unique sequences by a nearest-neighbor algorithm in which closely related sequences were merged to remove PCR and sequencing errors. V, D and J gene segments were assigned by aligning CDR3 sequences to IMGT reference sequences. For a sequence to be retained, at least a six-nucleotide match to both a V gene segment and a J gene segment was required. A rearrangement counted as productive if the CDR3 had no stop codons and remained in frame with V and J, and every other rearrangement counted as non-productive. Following IMGT convention, CDR3 was defined as the stretch from the second conserved V-encoded cysteine to the conserved J-encoded phenylalanine. The earlier analysis of some 580 of the donors excluded any sequence lacking an unambiguous match to a single V gene segment. In an earlier analysis of more than 500 of the donors, a V segment was called functional when productive rearrangements were above 56.7%, and segregating when the standard deviation between donors exceeded 5%. A statistical classification framework was built for diagnosing cytomegalovirus status from the catalog of TCR beta chain sequences. In a later analysis, TCR nucleotide sequences were compared against IMGT/GENE-DB human TR gene sequences so that V and J genes could be assigned. A later analysis assigned CDR3 sequences and most-parsimonious VDJ recombination scenarios with the TCRdist pipeline. A later analysis defined each TCR beta chain by its CDR3 amino acid sequence plus V-gene family, and excluded reads lacking a unique V-gene family. To address suspected cross-contamination and a sequencing artifact, a later analysis removed approximately 590 highly shared, low-generation-probability nucleotide sequences. For each public chain, a later analysis derived a clonal expansion index from normalized ranks of inferred template counts within each repertoire. In a later analysis, generation probabilities were computed with a VDJ recombination model fitted to out-of-frame rearrangements, and the resulting probabilities were checked against IGoR. A later analysis scored TCR-TCR, TCR-HLA and TCR-CMV co-occurrence with hypergeometric tests, applying a repertoire-size bias correction to TCR pairs. False discovery rates were estimated in a later analysis by permuting HLA or CMV assignments 20 times. A later analysis grouped co-occurring TCRs with DBSCAN, adding TCRdist sequence similarity when clustering within HLA-allele-positive subsets. For co-occurrence clustering, repertoires with fewer than 30,000 or more than 120,000 public chains were excluded, along with about five repertoires with anomalous nucleotide sharing. TCRdb obtained this table from immuneACCESS and retained in-frame rearrangements with V and J assigned. These tables miss some clones; where compared with another copy, unresolved V genes account for less than half of the shortfall, and the remainder is unexplained. From that table come the V and J calls and clone size; the DNA was used to work out D and trimming. This sample's listing comprises approximately 75,000 clones. Together, the top ten hold 4.5% to 6% of the sample.

In total, over 600 healthy bone marrow donors made up the cohort. Cohort members were all nominally healthy when sampled, although unrecorded immune exposures were likely present. The donor was CMV seronegative and was included in the group of a few hundred seronegative cohort members. A peripheral blood sample was collected from each donor, and TCR beta sequencing was performed on peripheral blood mononuclear cells. Genomic DNA extraction from the blood cell samples was performed with the Qiagen DNeasy Blood Extraction Kit. The investigation overall reported the following: Because counts were too low, roughly 17 rarely observed V segments, including chromosome 9 orphons, were left out of the earlier analysis of about 620 of the donors. A total of about 150 TCR beta chains were listed by the study as associated with cytomegalovirus. At a false discovery rate of 0.05, a later analysis linked approximately 18,000 TCR beta sequences to specific HLA alleles. In an earlier analysis of under 600 of the donors, most TCR beta V segments were observed in productive rearrangements about 90% or about 30% of the time, broadly matching IMGT annotations. While some public TCRs were present in many individuals, most TCR sequences turned up only very rarely across donors. Because HLA typing was missing for some donors at each locus, association tests included only the typed subset. A few of the identified cytomegalovirus-associated TCR beta chains were confirmed in vitro to be specific for cytomegalovirus antigens. A cluster of highly shared sequence variants was judged likely to be a technical artifact of the sequencing pipeline. Compared with the roughly 670-donor mean, donors in an Asian-associated ancestry cluster had fewer N-insertions in productive TCRs, according to a later genetic analysis. A later genetic analysis associated a missense DCLRE1C variant with V-gene and J-gene trimming of TCR beta chains, and an independent cohort replicated the association. A further reported finding was that TCR beta sequences accurately predicted the HLA-A and HLA-B alleles for most subjects in the first cohort. According to the authors, the approach could potentially be generalized to other disease states and immunological phenotypes. A later analysis found that HLA-associated TCR beta chains were more clonally expanded and had lower generation probabilities than equally common non-associated chains. When HLA alleles, especially DR and DQ, strongly co-occurred, attributing TCR associations to individual alleles was difficult. In both the original and validation cohorts, the classifier was reported to diagnose cytomegalovirus status with high specificity and sensitivity. Sequencing depth was assumed to be roughly uniform across donors in the presence/absence analyses, though that assumption may not hold. According to a later analysis, TCR association rates differed among HLA loci, with DRB1 alleles showing the most associated TCRs and HLA-C alleles showing the fewest. Linkage disequilibrium might explain the correlated functional status among segregating V segments, but an unknown experimental factor could not be ruled out. Only TCR beta chains were sequenced in this cohort, and the absence of alpha or paired-chain data limited detectable features. In a later analysis, most CMV-associated TCR beta chains were found to appear HLA-restricted, with HLA associations seemingly driven largely by CMV exposure. In a later analysis, several top co-occurrence clusters were reported to appear linked to parvovirus B19, influenza, CMV and Epstein-Barr virus. The only immune exposure information available for the cohort was CMV serostatus.

The TCR sequence derives from a man in his forties in good health and CMV-seronegative. Sequencing used PBMCs.

The CDR3 region reads CATSRDRESYGYTF. The bases are TGTGCCACCAGCAGAGATCGGGAGAGCTATGGCTACACCTTC. This chain is built from TRBV15 and TRBJ1-2, with no D gene named confidently. V drops 0 bases and J drops 4 bases, leaving 9 bases in between. Taken from cysteine to phenylalanine, the CDR3 has 14 residues. Of the read, only the CDR3 DNA is kept; its 42 bases are in frame from base 1. Sequences LNHNV (CDR1) and YYDKDF (CDR2) are obtained from the germline V gene (reference sequence). The full variable domain, with segments outside the CDR3 supplied by the reference TRBV15 and TRBJ1-2 proteins, appears as DAMVIQNPRYQVTQFGKPVTLSCSQTLNHNVMYWYQQKSSQAPKLLFHYYDKDFNNEADTPDNFQSRRPNTSFCFLDIRSPGLGDTAMYLCATSRDRESYGYTFGSGTRLTVV.